These T cell receptor beta chains were read from a single sample in a study of post-analysis software for immune sequencing data. TCRdb independently ran MiXCR on the PCR reads; one entry per CDR3 protein. Counted here are almost 700,000 distinct CDR3 sequences, approximately 59% occurring once; the ten biggest clones make up about 11%. The specimen sequenced was blood. The receptors come from a girl aged 2-9 years with multiple sclerosis. The CDR3 runs from the conserved cysteine through the conserved F or W. D genes are given only for firm matches. Not every row has a clone size; where given, it reads once, few, many or a size class.

j_gene | abundance | v_gene | d_gene | CDR3aa | CDR3nt
TRBJ2-3 | few | TRBV7-3 | TRBD2 | CASSTSGRKLGRYDTQYF | TGTGCCAGCAGCACTAGCGGGAGGAAGCTAGGGCGCTACGATACGCAGTATTTT
TRBJ1-2 | NA | TRBV6-6 | NA | CASSYPNDGYTF | TGTGCCAGCAGTTACCCGAACGATGGCTACACCTTC
TRBJ2-1 | NA | TRBV9 | NA | CASSPRGASRVNEQFF | TGTGCCAGCAGCCCCAGGGGGGCTAGCCGAGTCAATGAGCAGTTCTTC
TRBJ2-7 | NA | TRBV20-1 | TRBD2 | CSARHGTTYEQYF | TGCAGTGCTAGACATGGGACTACCTACGAGCAGTACTTC
TRBJ2-5 | NA | TRBV28 | TRBD2 | CASSLSLAGGRVTQYF | TGTGCCAGCAGTTTAAGCCTAGCGGGAGGGCGTGTGACCCAGTACTTC
TRBJ2-4 | NA | TRBV11-1 | NA | CASSKTLAQNIQYF | TGTGCCAGCAGCAAAACCTTAGCCCAAAACATTCAGTACTTC
TRBJ2-1 | NA | TRBV6-2/TRBV6-3 | NA | CASSYTQGRGMADEQFF | TGTGCCAGCAGTTACACACAGGGACGCGGGATGGCGGATGAGCAGTTCTTC
TRBJ1-2 | NA | TRBV30 | NA | CAWSVSSTRGYTF | TGTGCCTGGAGTGTATCATCGACTCGGGGCTACACCTTC
TRBJ2-5 | few | TRBV20-1 | TRBD1 | CSAREAGTVIQETQYF | TGCAGTGCTAGGGAGGCCGGGACAGTGATACAAGAGACCCAGTACTTC
TRBJ1-2 | once | TRBV10-3 | TRBD1 | CAITRTTGDGADGYTF | TGTGCCATCACCAGGACTACAGGGGACGGGGCAGATGGCTACACCTTC